This is a list of T cell receptor beta chains from one sample in a study of blood T cell repertoires in COVID-19. Measured with immunoSEQ multiplex PCR; TCRdb has only the in-frame clones, and not every one. The sample carries about 190,000 clones, about 88% recorded once. Sequenced material: peripheral blood. The receptors originated from a woman aged 40 to 55 who had recovered from COVID-19. CDR3s include the opening cysteine and the closing phenylalanine or tryptophan. D genes are given only for firm matches. The listing skips clone size in some rows; elsewhere it reads once, few, many or a size class.

v_call	clone_size	d_call	j_call	cdr3_aa	cdr3_nt
TRBV27	.	.	TRBJ2-2	CASSLRGSGTGELFF	TGTGCCAGCAGTTTACGGGGGTCGGGTACCGGGGAGCTGTTTTTT
TRBV2	.	TRBD1	TRBJ1-6	CASSEQGANSPLHF	TGTGCCAGCAGTGAACAGGGGGCGAATTCACCCCTCCACTTT
TRBV18	.	.	TRBJ1-3	CASSPPRQVSGNTIYF	TGTGCCAGCTCACCACCCCGACAGGTGTCTGGAAACACCATATATTTT
TRBV30	once	.	TRBJ2-6	CAWRGSGNVLTF	TGTGCCTGGAGGGGCAGCGGTAACGTCCTGACTTTC
TRBV5-4	.	.	TRBJ2-2	CASSSGTRSMVGELFF	TGTGCCAGCAGCTCCGGGACTCGCTCTATGGTCGGGGAGCTGTTTTTT
TRBV24-1	.	.	TRBJ1-5	CATSDSVDQPQHF	TGTGCCACCAGTGATTCCGTCGATCAGCCCCAGCATTTT
TRBV30	.	.	TRBJ1-5	CAWSVLGGHSNQPQHF	TGTGCCTGGAGTGTACTCGGGGGTCATAGCAATCAGCCCCAGCATTTT
TRBV28	.	TRBD1	TRBJ2-5	CASSSPGQGYQETQYF	TGTGCCAGCAGTTCCCCTGGACAGGGCTATCAAGAGACCCAGTACTTC
TRBV5-1	.	.	TRBJ2-2	CASSLATGNTGELFF	TGCGCCAGCAGCTTGGCTACGGGGAACACCGGGGAGCTGTTTTTT
TRBV5-1	.	TRBD2	TRBJ2-3	CASSLQGLAGGNTDTQYF	TGCGCCAGCAGCTTACAAGGACTAGCGGGAGGTAACACAGATACGCAGTATTTT
TRBV28	once	.	TRBJ2-7	CASSLPKTGYEQYF	TGTGCCAGCAGTTTACCAAAGACAGGCTACGAGCAGTACTTC
TRBV6-4	.	.	TRBJ2-6	CASSDSHSGANVLTF	TGTGCCAGCAGTGATTCCCACTCTGGGGCCAACGTCCTGACTTTC
TRBV6-5	.	.	TRBJ2-5	CASSLLLVSETQYF	TGTGCCAGCAGCCTACTACTAGTCTCGGAGACCCAGTACTTC
TRBV27	.	TRBD1	TRBJ1-2	CASSPRGQALWGYTF	TGTGCCAGCAGCCCACGGGGACAGGCCCTATGGGGCTACACCTTC
TRBV3-1/TRBV3-2	.	TRBD1	TRBJ1-4	CASSQAGTVINEKLFF	TGTGCCAGCAGCCAAGCGGGGACAGTTATTAATGAAAAACTGTTTTTT
TRBV18	.	.	TRBJ2-5	CASSEQEGQETQYF	TGTGCCAGCTCTGAGCAGGAGGGACAAGAGACCCAGTACTTC
TRBV7-9	.	.	TRBJ2-3	CASSLESRADTQYF	TGTGCCAGCAGCTTAGAAAGCAGGGCAGATACGCAGTATTTT
TRBV12-5	.	TRBD1	TRBJ2-2	CASGLVGTGTTGELFF	TGTGCTAGTGGTTTGGTTGGGACAGGGACCACCGGGGAGCTGTTTTTT